This T cell receptor beta chain was recovered during a study of ipilimumab plus nivolumab after autologous stem cell transplantation. In its sample, this clone was seen once. Other DNA sequences in the sample encode the same CDR3. The repertoire was sequenced with immunoSEQ multiplex PCR; TCRdb's copy has only in-frame clones and lacks some. The sample has some 6,200 clones, 80% to 90% seen once. The CDR3 loop spans 13 amino acids. V lost 6 bases to trimming and J lost 5 bases; unmatched junction nucleotides: 6. In germline, CDR1 is LGHNA, CDR2 YSLEER. The source material was PBMCs, sampled in a trial of ipilimumab plus nivolumab as post-transplant consolidation. The sequence derives from a female donor with multiple myeloma. The chain has TRBV4-3 and TRBJ1-1, with TRBD1 identical over 7 bases. The CDR3 sequence: CASSINRGTEAFF. The CDR3 DNA reads as TGCGCCAGCAGTATAAACAGGGGTACTGAAGCTTTCTTT.